This T cell receptor (beta chain) came from a study of type 1 regulatory T cells. Study details: This in vitro CD4 product, T-allo10, is enriched for Tr1 cells and alloantigen-specific.

Via MiXCR, TCRdb re-called the reads, giving one row per CDR3 protein. The sample holds about 62,000 distinct CDR3 sequences; 62% are singletons and the top ten take less than 2%. General study findings and limits: Compared with non-Tr1 cells, Tr1 cells showed a narrower TCR repertoire.

The germline V gene has CDR1 SGHTA and CDR2 FQGNSA. The trim removed 7 bases at V and 3 bases at J, leaving 11 bases unmatched. The CDR3 totals 15 residues. On this clonotype itself: Its antigen remains unidentified.

The clonotype originates from a human donor in good health. The V and J genes are TRBV7-2 and TRBJ2-7; TRBD2 aligns across 8 bases. Sequencing used cultured non-Tr1 T cells, either the whole culture or a sorted T cell fraction (not recorded which). In nucleotides, the CDR3 is TGTGCCAGCACCATGGCGGCTAGCGGGTTCTACGAGCAGTACTTC. Translating it yields CASTMAASGFYEQYF.